This T cell receptor (beta chain) was identified during a study of CD8 T cells in ankylosing spondylitis. Scientists made TCR beta libraries using quantitative 5'-RACE with molecular barcodes. Using its own MiXCR run on the 5' RACE reads, TCRdb lists one record per CDR3 protein. The sample lists around 340,000 distinct CDR3 sequences; under 15% were seen once. At least ten counts were recorded for this clonotype. The CDR3 contains 13 residues. Germline V gives CDR1 LGHDT, CDR2 YNNKEL (reference sequence). V lost 4 bases to trimming and J lost 6 bases, with 11 bases between them. This clonotype originated in a male donor with ankylosing spondylitis or in good health (not recorded which). Sequencing used blood, either unsorted or a sorted T cell fraction (not recorded which). V and J are TRBV3-1 and TRBJ2-3; TRBD2 might be the D (5 bases). CDR3 bases: TGTGCCAGCAGCCTCGGGGTCCGGGATACGCAGTATTTT. This gives the protein CASSLGVRDTQYF.